A selection of T cell receptor beta chains follows, all from one sample in a study of a mutant IDH1 vaccine in newly diagnosed glioma. Sequencing used immunoSEQ multiplex PCR; TCRdb keeps in-frame clones, though not all of them. The sample yields over 80,000 clones, approximately 90% seen once. The sample here was PBMCs, taken from a glioma patient treated with radiotherapy, temozolomide or both. The receptors come from a woman aged 45-60 years with glioma. Each CDR3 is given with its conserved first and last residue. Fields, in order: D gene, V gene, clone size, J gene, CDR3 protein, CDR3 DNA. A D gene is named only where the DNA matches it firmly. Rows may omit the clone size; those that give it use once, few, many or a size class.

TRBD1	TRBV5-6	few	TRBJ1-4	CASSPQGATNEKLFF	TGTGCCAGCAGCCCCCAGGGGGCAACTAATGAAAAACTGTTTTTT
.	TRBV27	once	TRBJ2-6	CASSLWGLGQSSGANVLTF	TGTGCCAGCAGTTTATGGGGTTTAGGACAGAGCTCTGGGGCCAACGTCCTGACTTTC
.	TRBV9	.	TRBJ2-1	CASSVVPSLAASYNEQFF	TGTGCCAGCAGCGTAGTTCCTTCGTTAGCGGCATCCTACAATGAGCAGTTCTTC
.	TRBV2	.	TRBJ1-2	CASGRTGSKYGYTF	TGTGCCAGCGGAAGAACAGGGAGCAAGTATGGCTACACCTTC
.	TRBV5-1	.	TRBJ1-4	CASSLGGLDEKLFF	TGCGCCAGCAGCTTGGGAGGGTTGGATGAAAAACTGTTTTTT
.	TRBV19	.	TRBJ2-7	CASSIQDSYEQYF	TGTGCCAGTAGTATACAGGACTCCTACGAGCAGTACTTC
TRBD1	TRBV30	.	TRBJ1-5	CAWGLRQGNQPQHF	TGTGCCTGGGGGTTACGACAGGGGAATCAGCCCCAGCATTTT
.	TRBV11-1	once	TRBJ1-6	CASSLDRAGSPLHF	TGTGCCAGCAGCTTAGACAGGGCCGGCTCACCCCTCCACTTT
.	TRBV6-1	once	TRBJ2-3	CASREQGHRTDTQYF	TGTGCCAGCAGAGAACAGGGCCACCGCACAGATACGCAGTATTTT
.	TRBV10-3	.	TRBJ2-5	CAISDIRVQETQYF	TGTGCCATCAGTGATATAAGGGTGCAAGAGACCCAGTACTTC
.	TRBV30	.	TRBJ2-1	CATGGRNEQFF	TGTGCCACTGGGGGGAGAAATGAGCAGTTCTTC
.	TRBV25-1	.	TRBJ1-3	CASSVGGYGNTIYF	TGTGCCAGCAGTGTTGGGGGGTATGGAAACACCATATATTTT
.	TRBV2	.	TRBJ2-4	CASSVDSEDIQYF	TGTGCCAGCAGTGTGGACAGTGAAGACATTCAGTACTTC
.	TRBV7-9	.	TRBJ2-1	CASSSLGGEQFF	TGTGCCAGCAGCTCCCTAGGGGGTGAGCAGTTCTTC
TRBD2	TRBV5-1	.	TRBJ2-5	CASSLDGLAAETQYF	TGCGCCAGCAGCTTGGATGGACTAGCGGCAGAGACCCAGTACTTC
.	TRBV7-3	few	TRBJ2-1	CASSPGTSNYNEQFF	TGTGCCAGCAGCCCGGGGACTTCTAATTACAATGAGCAGTTCTTC
.	TRBV20-1	.	TRBJ2-2	CSARWIGELFF	TGCAGTGCTAGATGGATCGGGGAGCTGTTTTTT
.	TRBV19	.	TRBJ2-2	CASSMVRGLNTGELFF	TGTGCCAGTAGTATGGTGAGAGGGCTGAACACCGGGGAGCTGTTTTTT
.	TRBV7-6	.	TRBJ2-6	CASSQPSGSGANVLTF	TGTGCCAGCAGCCAACCCTCAGGATCTGGGGCCAACGTCCTGACTTTC
.	TRBV5-1	.	TRBJ2-3	CASSGGLTGSDTQYF	TGCGCCAGCAGCGGGGGCCTCACAGGGTCAGATACGCAGTATTTT